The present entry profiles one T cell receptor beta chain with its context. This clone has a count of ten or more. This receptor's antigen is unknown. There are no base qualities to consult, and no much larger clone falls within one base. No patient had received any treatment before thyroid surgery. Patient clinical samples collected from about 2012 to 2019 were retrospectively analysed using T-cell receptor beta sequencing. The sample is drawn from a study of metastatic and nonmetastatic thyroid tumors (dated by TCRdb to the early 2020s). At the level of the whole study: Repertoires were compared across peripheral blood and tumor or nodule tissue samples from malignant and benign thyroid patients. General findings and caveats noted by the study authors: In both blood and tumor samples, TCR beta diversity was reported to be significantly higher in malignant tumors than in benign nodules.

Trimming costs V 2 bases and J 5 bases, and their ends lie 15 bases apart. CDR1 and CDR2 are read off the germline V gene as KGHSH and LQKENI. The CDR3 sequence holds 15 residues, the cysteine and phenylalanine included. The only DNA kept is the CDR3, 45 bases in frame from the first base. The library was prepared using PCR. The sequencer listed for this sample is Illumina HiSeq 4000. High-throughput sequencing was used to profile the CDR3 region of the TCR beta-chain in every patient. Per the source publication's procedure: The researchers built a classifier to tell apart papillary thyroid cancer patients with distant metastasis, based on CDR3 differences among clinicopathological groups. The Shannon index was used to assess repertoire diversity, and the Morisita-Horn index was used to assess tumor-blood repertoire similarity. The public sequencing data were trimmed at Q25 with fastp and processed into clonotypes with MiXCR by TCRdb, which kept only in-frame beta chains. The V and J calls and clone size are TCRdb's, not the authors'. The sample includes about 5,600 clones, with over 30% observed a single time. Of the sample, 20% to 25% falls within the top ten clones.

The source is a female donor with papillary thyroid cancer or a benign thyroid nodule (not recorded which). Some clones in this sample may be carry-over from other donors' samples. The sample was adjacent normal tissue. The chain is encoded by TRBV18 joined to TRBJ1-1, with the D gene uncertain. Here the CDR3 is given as CASSPSTPGGTEAFF. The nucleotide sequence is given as TGTGCCAGCTCACCATCAACGCCAGGAGGGACTGAAGCTTTCTTT.